Each of the 32 T cell receptor beta chains below was sequenced from the same sample in a study of shared clonotypes between healthy human individuals. The table came from immunoSEQ multiplex PCR; TCRdb's copy has only in-frame clones and leaves some out. The sample has more than 550,000 clones; 92% are singletons. Terminally differentiated effector memory CD45RA+ cells were left out of the naive CD8 fraction, which was CD45RO-negative and positively selected for CCR7. Material for sequencing was naive CD8+ T cells sorted from blood. These receptors originate from a man aged 25 to 45 in good health.

The chain joins TRBV11-2 to TRBJ2-7; the match to TRBD2 covers 8 bases. The CDR3 is 15 residues long. CDR1 is SGHAT and CDR2 is FQNNGV in the germline V gene. Germline trimming cut 6 bases from V and 0 bases from J; bases unmatched to any gene: 7. CDR3 sequence reads: CASRELAESSYEQYF. In DNA, the CDR3 is TGTGCCAGCAGGGAACTAGCGGAAAGCTCCTACGAGCAGTACTTC.

This chain links TRBV12-5 with TRBJ2-3; D gene ambiguous. Trimming stripped 5 bases from V and 2 bases from J, with 20 bases between. The CDR3 covers 17 residues. The germline V gene has CDR1 LGHNT and CDR2 FRNRAP. The CDR3: CASGTAESSIFTDTQYF. In DNA form, the CDR3 reads TGTGCTAGTGGTACCGCGGAGTCCTCGATCTTCACAGATACGCAGTATTTT.

The chain has TRBV7-9 and TRBJ2-3; D tentatively reads TRBD1 or TRBD2 (5 bases each). The V gene's germline CDR1 is SEHNR and CDR2 FQNEAQ (reference sequence). The CDR3 consists of 17 residues. Trimming took off 5 bases at V and 2 bases at J, with 20 bases between the two ends. CDR3 DNA: TGTGCCAGCAGCCCCCAGGTGGGGGACCTTAACACAGATACGCAGTATTTT. Protein sequence: CASSPQVGDLNTDTQYF.

CDR3 DNA sequence: TGTGCCAGCAGACTAGCGGGAGGGCCGGAGACCCAGTACTTC. This sequence encodes CASRLAGGPETQYF. The chain carries TRBV5-4 and TRBJ2-5, with 13 bases lining up with TRBD2. V dropped 5 bases and J dropped 5; count of bases not matched to a gene: 3. The CDR3 loop spans 14 amino acids. Germline V gives CDR1 SGHNT, CDR2 YYREEE (reference sequence).

V and J are TRBV5-1 and TRBJ2-1; 9 nucleotides line up with TRBD2. Unmatched junction bases numbered 11, after V lost 2 bases and J lost 8 bases. Germline values: CDR1 SGHRS, CDR2 YFSETQ. This CDR3 region has 16 residues. The CDR3 region is CASSFYGRGGTDEQFF. The CDR3 DNA reads as TGCGCCAGCAGCTTCTATGGGCGGGGGGGCACCGATGAGCAGTTCTTC.

V gene TRBV27 combines with J gene TRBJ2-7, with 16 bases matching TRBD2. The CDR3 runs to 17 residues. V gave up 5 bases and J gave up 2 bases; unmatched junction bases: 6. Per the germline V gene, CDR1 is MNHEY and CDR2 is SMNVEV (reference sequence). DNA of the CDR3: TGTGCCAGCAGTCAACCGGGACTAGCGGGAGGGCCCTACGAGCAGTACTTC. This codes for CASSQPGLAGGPYEQYF.

The chain recombines TRBV12-5 with TRBJ1-3, with 8 bases lining up with TRBD1. Germline values: CDR1 LGHNT, CDR2 FRNRAP. The V gene end was trimmed by 5 bases and the J gene end by 3 bases; junction bases not matched to a gene: 3. The CDR3 totals 14 residues. The CDR3 DNA reads TGTGCTAGTGGTAAGGGGACAGGTGGAAACACCATATATTTT. Its translation: CASGKGTGGNTIYF.

This clone was detected only once. The chain uses TRBV11-3 and TRBJ2-1; D remains ambiguous. V was trimmed by 3 bases and J by 6 bases, leaving 6 bases between them. CDR1 and CDR2 (germline): SGHNT, YENEEA. CDR3 size: 12 residues. CDR3 sequence reads: CASSFRLNEQFF. For the CDR3, the DNA is TGTGCCAGCAGCTTCCGCCTCAATGAGCAGTTCTTC.

The gene calls are TRBV5-8 and TRBJ1-2; 12 bases match TRBD1. The CDR3 is 16 residues long. The germline gives CDR1 SGHTS, CDR2 YDEGEE. V was pared by 2 bases and J by 6 bases, with 8 bases of the junction left unmatched. CDR3 protein: CASSFGTGGFEDGYTF. The DNA for the CDR3 is TGTGCCAGCAGCTTCGGGACAGGGGGCTTCGAAGATGGCTACACCTTC.

This clone showed up just a few times. The chain employs TRBV30 and TRBJ1-1; possibly TRBD1 for D (5 bases). CDR3 size: 13 residues. V was cut by 6 bases and J by 1 base, with 12 bases left in between. Germline CDR1 and CDR2: GTSNPN and SVGIG (reference sequence). CDR3 sequence reads: CACFQRGNTEAFF. The CDR3, as DNA: TGTGCCTGTTTCCAGAGGGGGAACACTGAAGCTTTCTTT.

CDR3 DNA: TGTGCCAGCAGTCCCTTTGCGCGGTTGAACCAAGAGACCCAGTACTTC. Translating gives CASSPFARLNQETQYF. The V gene is TRBV7-9, the J gene TRBJ2-5; no reliable D call. The germline V gene encodes CDR1 SEHNR and CDR2 FQNEAQ (reference sequence). The V end lost 6 bases, the J end lost 0 bases, and 17 bases lay between the germline ends. This CDR3 comprises 16 residues.

The genes are TRBV7-7 and TRBJ2-7, with D unresolved. Trimming left V 1 base short and J 4 bases short, with 14 bases between. CDR1 SSHAT and CDR2 FNYEAQ come from the germline V gene (reference sequence). This CDR3 has 15 amino acids. The CDR3 spells CASSLEAGPAYEQYF. The CDR3 coding sequence is TGTGCCAGCAGCTTAGAGGCAGGACCTGCATACGAGCAGTACTTC.

V and J are TRBV4-2 and TRBJ2-7; D is perhaps TRBD2 (5 bases). Trimming pared 0 bases from V and 4 bases from J, leaving 10 bases between. Germline V lookup: CDR1 LGHNA, CDR2 YNFKEQ. CDR3 length equals 14 residues. The CDR3 DNA is TGTGCCAGCAGCCAAGATAGACTACTTTACGAGCAGTACTTC. This codes for CASSQDRLLYEQYF.

The chain employs TRBV4-1 and TRBJ2-2; no firm D call. V lost 0 bases to trimming and J lost 6 bases, with 11 bases between them. The germline V gene has CDR1 MGHRA and CDR2 YSYEKL. This CDR3 is built from 15 residues. CDR3 sequence: CASSQDLVGSGELFF. The CDR3 DNA reads as TGCGCCAGCAGCCAAGATCTGGTAGGGTCCGGGGAGCTGTTTTTT.

This clone has just one count. This chain links TRBV7-8 with TRBJ1-1; maybe TRBD1 (5 bases). With 1 base removed from V and 2 bases from J, the gap between germline ends came to 8 bases. Germline-derived CDR1 and CDR2 are SGHVS and FQNEAQ. The CDR3 is made up of 14 amino acids. The CDR3 DNA follows: TGTGCCAGCAGCTTAGTCGGGGGTAACACTGAAGCTTTCTTT. This gives the protein CASSLVGGNTEAFF.

CDR3: CASSPDGTYNEQFF. The CDR3 DNA reads TGTGCCAGCTCACCAGACGGGACCTACAATGAGCAGTTCTTC. This rearrangement joins TRBV18 to TRBJ2-1; tentatively, D is TRBD2 (5 bases). Looked up from germline, CDR1 is KGHSH and CDR2 is LQKENI. Trimming took off 2 bases at V and 2 bases at J, with 7 bases between the two ends. The CDR3 is made up of 14 amino acids.

This clone was observed once. The rearrangement links TRBV28 to TRBJ2-1; D is perhaps TRBD2 (6 bases). V lost 8 bases and J 0 bases, leaving 14 bases between the germline ends. From germline, CDR1 is MDHEN and CDR2 SYDVKM. The length of the CDR3 is 15 residues. The CDR3 nucleotides are TGTGCCAGCTCCCAGGAGGGGAGCTCCTACAATGAGCAGTTCTTC. Its protein is CASSQEGSSYNEQFF.

The genes are TRBV11-2 and TRBJ2-5, with 13 bases lining up with TRBD2. The CDR3 sequence is 18 residues long. Germline-derived CDR1 and CDR2 are SGHAT and FQNNGV. With V trimmed by 4 bases and J by 0 bases, 8 bases remained unmatched. The CDR3 region has the DNA TGTGCCAGCAGCTCCATAGGGACTAGCGGGATCCACCAAGAGACCCAGTACTTC. It is translated as CASSSIGTSGIHQETQYF.

The chain couples TRBV27 to TRBJ2-7; no clear D. The CDR3 spans 16 residues. V lost 4 bases, J lost 0 bases, and 16 bases lay in between. The germline V gene encodes CDR1 MNHEY and CDR2 SMNVEV (reference sequence). CDR3: CASSSPSTESSYEQYF. CDR3 sequence (DNA): TGTGCCAGCAGTTCCCCCTCGACCGAAAGCTCCTACGAGCAGTACTTC.

This clone was detected only once. This chain uses TRBV2 with TRBJ1-4; D is undetermined. V was trimmed by 7 bases and J by 0 bases, leaving 6 bases between them. Germline V gives CDR1 SNHLY, CDR2 FYNNEI. The CDR3 has 13 residues. CDR3 in amino acids: CASIHATNEKLFF. The CDR3 coding sequence is TGTGCCAGCATCCATGCAACTAATGAAAAACTGTTTTTT.

The chain employs TRBV28 and TRBJ2-7, with TRBD2 matching 13 bases. Per the germline V gene, CDR1 is MDHEN and CDR2 is SYDVKM. After removal of 6 bases from V and 5 bases from J, the junction contained 7 bases not matched to a gene. This CDR3 has 15 amino acids. DNA of the CDR3: TGTGCCAGCAGGAAACTAGCGGGAGGGCCCCACGAGCAGTACTTC. It encodes CASRKLAGGPHEQYF.

This chain connects TRBV29-1 to TRBJ2-3; D remains unclear. Between the trimmed V and J ends, which lost 4 bases and 5 bases, there was a span of 13 bases. CDR3 length: 13 residues. Germline V gene data show CDR1 as SQVTM and CDR2 as ANQGSEA. The CDR3 DNA follows: TGCAGCGTTGGTGGGGTAGAAGTAGATACGCAGTATTTT. Translation gives CSVGGVEVDTQYF.

The rearrangement uses TRBV27 and TRBJ2-7; D is perhaps TRBD1 or TRBD2 (6 bases each). V dropped 2 bases and J dropped 4 bases, with 18 bases sitting between them. Germline V gene sequence: CDR1 MNHEY, CDR2 SMNVEV (reference sequence). CDR3 length: 16 residues. CDR3 amino acids: CASSLGVSRGEYEQYF. CDR3 in DNA: TGTGCCAGCAGTTTAGGGGTTAGTAGGGGGGAATACGAGCAGTACTTC.

The rearrangement links TRBV29-1 to TRBJ2-2; D remains unclear. V lost 3 bases and J 6 bases, leaving 5 bases between the germline ends. There are 11 residues in the CDR3. The germline CDR1 and CDR2 sequences are SQVTM and ANQGSEA. The CDR3, as DNA: TGCAGCGTTGACACGGCCGGGGAGCTGTTTTTT. This sequence encodes CSVDTAGELFF.

The V and J genes are TRBV2 and TRBJ2-3; a possible D gene is TRBD1 (6 bases). Germline-derived CDR1 and CDR2 are SNHLY and FYNNEI. The CDR3 has 13 residues. V lost 6 bases and J lost 4, with 11 bases in between. CDR3 bases: TGTGCCAGCAGACAGGGATTGGCAGATACGCAGTATTTT. This codes for CASRQGLADTQYF.

The chain employs TRBV4-3 and TRBJ2-3; D is uncertain. This CDR3 has 16 amino acids. V lost 2 bases to trimming and J lost 1 base, with 13 bases between them. The germline V gene encodes CDR1 LGHNA and CDR2 YSLEER. CDR3 bases: TGCGCCAGCAGCCAAAGTAGTCCATGGGGCACAGATACGCAGTATTTT. Translating gives CASSQSSPWGTDTQYF.

The rearrangement uses TRBV28 and TRBJ1-1, with a possible D match to TRBD1 (5 bases). This CDR3 is 19 amino acids long. Germline assignment: CDR1 MDHEN and CDR2 SYDVKM. Between the trimmed V and J ends, which lost 3 bases and 6 bases, there was a span of 29 bases. CDR3 bases: TGTGCCAGCAGTTTTATGGGACCTTCTCAAAGGGTCGGACGCTCTGAAGCTTTCTTT. Residues: CASSFMGPSQRVGRSEAFF.

The chain carries TRBV7-9 and TRBJ1-1; the D gene is possibly TRBD1 (5 bases). The CDR3 is made up of 12 amino acids. CDR1 is SEHNR, CDR2 FQNEAQ, per germline (reference sequence). The V gene lost 4 bases and the J gene lost 11 bases, with 14 bases spanning the gap. CDR3 coding DNA: TGTGCCAGCAGCTCCCGACAGATCCAGGCTTTCTTT. Its protein product is CASSSRQIQAFF.

V usage is TRBV7-6 and J usage is TRBJ2-7, with D perhaps TRBD1 (6 bases). This CDR3 is 13 amino acids long. The germline gives CDR1 SGHVS, CDR2 FNYEAQ. V was cut by 7 bases and J by 5 bases, with 15 bases left in between. CDR3 protein: CASTGQGIHEQYF. CDR3 sequence (DNA): TGTGCCAGCACTGGGCAGGGGATCCACGAGCAGTACTTC.

The chain carries TRBV6-5 and TRBJ2-7, with TRBD2 matching 7 bases. CDR3 length: 14 amino acids. The V segment lost 5 bases and the J segment 3 bases; nucleotides outside the gene matches: 7. Germline values: CDR1 MNHEY, CDR2 SVGAGI. The CDR3 spells CASSPGVAGYEQYF. The CDR3 DNA follows: TGTGCCAGCAGTCCCGGGGTAGCGGGCTACGAGCAGTACTTC.

This chain joins TRBV14 and TRBJ2-7; 8 positions match TRBD1. From germline, CDR1 is SGHDN and CDR2 FVKESK. CDR3 length: 14 residues. V was pared by 4 bases and J by 1 base, with 3 bases of the junction left unmatched. The CDR3 sequence is CASSPGTGSYEQYF. CDR3 nucleotides: TGTGCCAGCAGCCCCGGGACAGGTTCCTACGAGCAGTACTTC.

The J gene is TRBJ2-7, the V gene TRBV7-2; possibly TRBD1 for D (6 bases). Germline CDR1 is SGHTA and CDR2 is FQGNSA. The CDR3 runs to 12 residues. Trimming stripped 10 bases from V and 2 bases from J, with 12 bases between. In DNA, the CDR3 is TGTGCCATCAGACAGGCCCCCTACGAGCAGTACTTC. It codes for CAIRQAPYEQYF.